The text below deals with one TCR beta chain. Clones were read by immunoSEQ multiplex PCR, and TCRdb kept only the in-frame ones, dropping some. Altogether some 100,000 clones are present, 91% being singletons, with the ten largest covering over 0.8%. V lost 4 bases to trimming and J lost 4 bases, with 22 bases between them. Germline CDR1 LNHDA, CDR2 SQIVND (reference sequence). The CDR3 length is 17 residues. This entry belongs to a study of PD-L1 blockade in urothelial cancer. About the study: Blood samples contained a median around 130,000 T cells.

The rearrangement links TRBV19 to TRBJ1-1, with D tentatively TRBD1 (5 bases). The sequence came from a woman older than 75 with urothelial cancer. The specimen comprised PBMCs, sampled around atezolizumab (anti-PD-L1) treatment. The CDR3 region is CASSKNGGTSAGTEAFF. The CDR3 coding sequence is TGTGCCAGTAGTAAAAACGGGGGGACCTCTGCGGGCACTGAAGCTTTCTTT.